This TCR beta chain is from a study of neurological immune-mediated disorders. By 5'RACE with 10-nucleotide random UMIs, the cDNA was made. TCRdb independently ran MiXCR on the 5' RACE reads; one entry per CDR3 protein. Found here are 84,000 or so distinct CDR3 sequences, 4.3% of them singletons; the top ten hold 5% to 6%. Notes on the study in general: As far as clinical or MRI features were concerned, none was associated with the multiple sclerosis repertoire cluster. There were no CDR3 amino acid sequences shared by expanded clones across subjects, a result suggesting private repertoires in all groups.

This clonotype was seen repeatedly, ten times or more. Its antigen is undetermined. As to time point: longitudinal time-point 3. Specimen: PBMCs. This TCR was recovered from a woman aged 55-69 years with multiple sclerosis.

CDR3 protein: CASTWTGVSDTQYF. In nucleotides, the CDR3 is TGCGCCAGCACCTGGACAGGGGTCTCGGATACGCAGTATTTT. This sequence joins TRBV5-1 and TRBJ2-3; 9 bases agree with TRBD1. This CDR3 comprises 14 residues. J gave up 6 bases and V 6 bases, and 8 bases lay outside the gene matches. CDR1 and CDR2 (germline): SGHRS, YFSETQ.